Here is one T cell receptor beta chain with its context. Patients included in sequencing had previously demonstrated CD8+CD57+ cell expansion by flow cytometry. Genomic DNA was employed as the template in profiling TCR beta VDJ and CDR3. MiXCR, applied by TCRdb to the reads, yields one record per CDR3 protein. The repertoire holds some 120,000 distinct CDR3 sequences, with about two fifths as singletons. The data were obtained in a study of CD8+CD57+ T cells in acquired aplastic anemia. V was clipped by 0 bases and J by 9 bases, with 7 bases between them. CDR1 is LNHDA and CDR2 is SQIVND in the germline V gene (reference sequence). This CDR3 has 12 residues.

The receptor comes from a human donor with aplastic anemia. The chain links TRBV19 to TRBJ2-3; tentatively, D is TRBD1 or TRBD2 (5 bases each). The sequencing input was sorted CD4+, CD8+, or CD8+CD57+ T cells (not recorded which) from PBMCs. The CDR3 reads CASSIDEGTQYF. In DNA, the CDR3 is TGTGCCAGTAGTATAGATGAGGGGACGCAGTATTTT.